This T cell receptor beta chain was recovered during a study of CD8 T cells in Susac syndrome. RNA, at roughly 0.45 to 1 ug, was reverse transcribed with random hexamers. In TCRdb, the immunoSEQ multiplex PCR reads were re-called with MiXCR into one record per CDR3 protein. Of fewer than 100,000 distinct CDR3 sequences listed, 91% are singletons. Trimming removed 3 bases from V and 3 bases from J, with 9 bases in between. Germline V gene lookup returns CDR1 SGHAT and CDR2 FQNNGV. CDR3 size: 13 residues. The source material was CD8+ T cells from PBMCs. The V gene is TRBV11-2, the J gene TRBJ2-7, with D unresolved. The source is a human donor with multiple sclerosis. The CDR3 DNA is TGTGCCAGCAGCTTTGGCCGATTCTACGAGCAGTACTTC. Its protein product is CASSFGRFYEQYF.